The 25 T cell receptor beta chains below all came from one sample that was sequenced in a study of cytomegalovirus exposure and HLA in healthy donors. With 60 Vbeta and 13 Jbeta primers, the PCR was carried out. TCRdb keeps only in-frame clones here, not all; method: immunoSEQ multiplex PCR. Counted here are around 180,000 clones, about 77% occurring once; the ten biggest clones make up 6%. What was sequenced was PBMCs. The receptors shown here come from a woman aged 25 to 39 in good health and CMV-seropositive.

This rearrangement joins TRBV6-5 to TRBJ2-1, with D possibly matching TRBD1 (6 bases). Germline V gene sequence: CDR1 MNHEY, CDR2 SVGAGI. The length of the CDR3 is 13 residues. Trimming cost V 1 base and J 8 bases, with 9 bases left between them. CDR3 sequence: CASSYLQGDEQFF. The CDR3 DNA is TGTGCCAGCAGTTACTTACAGGGCGATGAGCAGTTCTTC.

The genes are TRBV19 and TRBJ2-1; 8 bases are shared with TRBD2. This CDR3 has 16 amino acids. V shed 0 bases and J 15 bases; nucleotides not matched to a gene: 16. The germline CDR1 and CDR2 sequences are LNHDA and SQIVND (reference sequence). The DNA for the CDR3 is TGTGCCAGTAGTATAGATCTTGATAGCGGGAACAATCGCCGGTTCTTC. Translation: CASSIDLDSGNNRRFF.

The chain carries TRBV5-1 and TRBJ1-4, with 9 bases matching TRBD1. The germline gives CDR1 SGHRS, CDR2 YFSETQ. Trimming cost V 7 bases and J 4 bases; bases outside gene matches: 8. There are 15 residues in the CDR3. The DNA for the CDR3 is TGCGCCAGCGCTCCCCCGGGACAGGGTAATGAAAAACTGTTTTTT. Its translation: CASAPPGQGNEKLFF.

The V and J genes are TRBV7-3 and TRBJ2-2; 7 bases fit TRBD1. CDR1 is SGHTA, CDR2 FQGTGA, per germline. Trimming at V came to 5 bases and at J to 1 base, leaving 4 bases not matched to a gene. This CDR3 has 15 residues. The CDR3 coding sequence is TGTGCCAGCAGCCCTCGGACAGGGAACACCGGGGAGCTGTTTTTT. It translates to CASSPRTGNTGELFF.

This clone appeared a few times. The V call is TRBV23-1, the J call TRBJ1-4; D gene unclear. TRBV23-1 is identified as an open reading frame with a role that is uncertain. The CDR3 sequence is 15 residues long. Deletions cut 2 bases from V and 5 bases from J, with 12 bases between. CDR3 residues: CASSQRRRRNEKLFF. In nucleotides, the CDR3 is TGCGCCAGCAGTCAAAGGCGCAGGAGGAATGAAAAACTGTTTTTT.

This chain joins TRBV7-9 and TRBJ1-1, with a weak D call TRBD1 (5 bases). CDR1 and CDR2 from the germline V gene are SEHNR and FQNEAQ (reference sequence). CDR3 length: 15 amino acids. V was trimmed by 2 bases and J by 1 base, leaving 11 bases between them. CDR3 bases: TGTGCCAGCAGCTTAAGGGGCTCACCGAACACTGAAGCTTTCTTT. Protein sequence: CASSLRGSPNTEAFF.

The chain is built from TRBV5-1 and TRBJ2-3, with 11 bases aligning to TRBD2. Germline CDR1 is SGHRS and CDR2 is YFSETQ. The CDR3 is 16 amino acids. The V segment lost 4 bases and the J segment 3 bases; nucleotides outside the gene matches: 7. This CDR3 is CASSGIAGGPTDTQYF. The CDR3 region has the DNA TGCGCCAGCAGCGGGATAGCGGGGGGGCCGACAGATACGCAGTATTTT. The full variable domain, completed using reference TRBV5-1 and TRBJ2-3, is KAGVTQTPRYLIKTRGQQVTLSCSPISGHRSVSWYQQTPGQGLQFLFEYFSETQRNKGNFPGRFSGRQFSNSRSEMNVSTLELGDSALYLCASSGIAGGPTDTQYFGPGTRLTVL.

This chain connects TRBV6-6 to TRBJ2-1, with TRBD2 matching over 14 bases. With V trimmed by 5 bases and J by 6 bases, 6 bases remained unmatched. Germline V gives CDR1 MNHNY, CDR2 SVGAGI (reference sequence). This CDR3 is built from 16 residues. The CDR3 protein is CASSLTSGGAGNEQFF. CDR3 nucleotides: TGTGCCAGCAGTCTGACTAGCGGGGGGGCCGGCAATGAGCAGTTCTTC.

This clone was counted a few times. The rearrangement joins TRBV11-2 to TRBJ2-1, with a tentative D call TRBD2 (5 bases). There are 13 residues in the CDR3. V dropped 9 bases and J dropped 4 bases, with 13 bases sitting between them. Germline V gene sequence: CDR1 SGHAT, CDR2 FQNNGV. The CDR3 sequence is CASSSGRYNEQFF. The DNA of the CDR3 is TGTGCCAGTTCTTCTGGGAGATACAATGAGCAGTTCTTC.

The chain couples TRBV10-1 to TRBJ2-7; perhaps TRBD1 as D (6 bases). V was cut by 6 bases and J by 1 base, with 13 bases left in between. Germline V gene lookup returns CDR1 WNHNN and CDR2 SYGVQD (reference sequence). The CDR3 has 14 amino acids. CDR3 sequence (DNA): TGCGCCAGCAGGAGCGACGGACAGTCCTACGAGCAGTACTTC. Translated: CASRSDGQSYEQYF.

The chain employs TRBV7-6 and TRBJ1-2; D is undetermined. Trimming shortened V by 6 bases and J by 1 base, and 21 bases separated the two germline ends. The CDR3 covers 17 residues. Germline V gene data show CDR1 as SGHVS and CDR2 as FNYEAQ. DNA of the CDR3: TGTGCCAGCAGTCAAAGAGGGCCCATGTTGGGTAACTATGGCTACACCTTC. Protein product: CASSQRGPMLGNYGYTF.

The genes are TRBV19 and TRBJ1-1; maybe TRBD1 (6 bases). The germline V gene has CDR1 LNHDA and CDR2 SQIVND (reference sequence). V shed 3 bases and J shed 2 bases, with 13 bases lying between them. The CDR3 loop spans 15 amino acids. As DNA, the CDR3 is TGTGCCAGTAGTATCCAGACAGGACGAAACACTGAAGCTTTCTTT. This encodes CASSIQTGRNTEAFF.

The chain is built from TRBV5-4 and TRBJ1-2, with 7 bases that match TRBD1. Germline CDR1 SGHNT, CDR2 YYREEE (reference sequence). This CDR3 contains 14 residues. V gave up 4 bases and J gave up 5 bases; unmatched junction bases: 8. The CDR3 loop is CASSPTGVPYGYTF. The CDR3 DNA is TGTGCCAGCAGCCCCACAGGGGTCCCTTATGGCTACACCTTC.

In DNA form, the CDR3 reads TGCGCCAGCAACCAACGGTGGGCAGGGCGGGAGACCCAGTACTTC. This encodes CASNQRWAGRETQYF. This chain connects TRBV23-1 to TRBJ2-5; possible D gene TRBD1, 5 bases. TRBV23-1 is assigned to the ORF class and has an uncertain function. The length of the CDR3 is 15 residues. V shed 7 bases and J shed 5 bases, with 20 bases lying between them.

The rearrangement links TRBV6-5 to TRBJ2-5, with TRBD1 identical over 7 bases. Germline V gene lookup returns CDR1 MNHEY and CDR2 SVGAGI. J gave up 5 bases and V 4 bases, and 7 bases lay outside the gene matches. The CDR3 is 14 amino acids. The CDR3: CASSSGRGMETQYF. CDR3 nucleotide sequence: TGTGCCAGCAGTTCCGGCAGGGGGATGGAGACCCAGTACTTC.

The chain has TRBV6-6 and TRBJ2-2; 9 nucleotides agree with TRBD2. Germline V CDR1 and CDR2: MNHNY, SVGAGI (reference sequence). The CDR3 loop spans 15 amino acids. V lost 5 bases to trimming and J lost 1 base; unmatched junction nucleotides: 2. As DNA, the CDR3 is TGTGCCAGCAGTAAGACTAGCGGGAACACCGGGGAGCTGTTTTTT. This translates into CASSKTSGNTGELFF.

Worth noting for this clone: One end of the junction varies from germline; a read error may be responsible. This chain links TRBV7-8 with TRBJ2-1; D call uncertain. CDR1 is SGHVS, CDR2 FQNEAQ, per germline. The CDR3 loop spans 12 amino acids. The CDR3 sequence is CASSLGRLPQLF. In nucleotides, the CDR3 is TGTGCCAGCAGCTTAGGTCGACTGCCCCAGCTCTTC.

The chain employs TRBV6-1 and TRBJ2-5; weak D call: TRBD1 (6 bases). The CDR3 loop spans 15 amino acids. Trimming left V 5 bases short and J 0 bases short, with 13 bases between. The V gene's germline CDR1 is MNHNS and CDR2 SASEGT. The CDR3 region has the DNA TGTGCCAGCAGTCGCTACTACAGGGACCAAGAGACCCAGTACTTC. The encoded protein is CASSRYYRDQETQYF.

This clone was seen only once. This CDR3 is CSVLIVYGYTF. The CDR3 region has the DNA TGCAGCGTTCTTATAGTATATGGCTACACCTTC. The V gene is TRBV29-1, the J gene TRBJ1-2; D ambiguous. Per germline, CDR1 SQVTM and CDR2 ANQGSEA. The CDR3 loop spans 11 amino acids. Between the trimmed V and J ends, which lost 5 bases and 5 bases, there was a span of 9 bases.

J is TRBJ2-1 and V is TRBV29-1; 9 bases line up with TRBD2. V was pared by 5 bases and J by 1 base, with 3 bases of the junction left unmatched. This CDR3 is 14 amino acids long. Per germline, CDR1 SQVTM and CDR2 ANQGSEA. CDR3 DNA sequence: TGCAGCGTTCGAGCGGGGGGTTCCTACAATGAGCAGTTCTTC. Amino acids: CSVRAGGSYNEQFF.

J is TRBJ2-7 and V is TRBV19, with TRBD2 matching 8 bases. This CDR3 has 15 residues. CDR1 is LNHDA, CDR2 SQIVND, per germline (reference sequence). The junction had 8 bases not matched to a gene; V was cut back by 7 bases and J by 0 bases. CDR3 sequence (DNA): TGTGCCAGTACCTACAAAAGCGGGAGCTCCTACGAGCAGTACTTC. Translating it yields CASTYKSGSSYEQYF.

This sequence joins TRBV28 and TRBJ2-5, with D possibly matching TRBD1 (6 bases). Germline CDR1 is MDHEN and CDR2 is SYDVKM. The CDR3 length is 16 residues. With 6 bases removed from V and 5 bases from J, the gap between germline ends came to 22 bases. The CDR3 DNA reads TGTGCCAGCAGCCTCACGGGGCAGGGTCAGGGGGAGACCCAGTACTTC. Protein sequence: CASSLTGQGQGETQYF.

This clone was counted a few times. The chain combines TRBV6-1 with TRBJ1-6; 8 positions agree with TRBD1. CDR1 MNHNS and CDR2 SASEGT come from the germline V gene. This CDR3 spans 14 amino acids. V was pared by 5 bases and J by 7 bases, with 4 bases of the junction left unmatched. DNA for the CDR3: TGTGCCAGCAGTATACAGGGGGAGAATTCACCCCTCCACTTT. Its translation: CASSIQGENSPLHF.

The gene calls are TRBV18 and TRBJ1-5; D possibly corresponds to TRBD1 (6 bases). The CDR3 spans 18 residues. The ends were cut back, 3 bases at V and 2 bases at J, with 20 bases in the middle. Germline CDR1 and CDR2: KGHSH and LQKENI. The CDR3 protein is CASSPTNLRGYGNQPQHF. The CDR3 nucleotides are TGTGCCAGCTCACCTACAAACCTCAGGGGTTACGGCAATCAGCCCCAGCATTTT.

The chain carries TRBV13 and TRBJ2-2; 8 bases are a match to TRBD2. Trimming removed 0 bases from V and 0 bases from J; junction bases left unmatched: 0. CDR3 length equals 16 residues. Germline lookup yields CDR1 PRHDT and CDR2 FYEKMQ (reference sequence). The CDR3 region is CASSLGGRANTGELFF. CDR3 nucleotides: TGTGCCAGCAGCTTAGGCGGGAGGGCGAACACCGGGGAGCTGTTTTTT.